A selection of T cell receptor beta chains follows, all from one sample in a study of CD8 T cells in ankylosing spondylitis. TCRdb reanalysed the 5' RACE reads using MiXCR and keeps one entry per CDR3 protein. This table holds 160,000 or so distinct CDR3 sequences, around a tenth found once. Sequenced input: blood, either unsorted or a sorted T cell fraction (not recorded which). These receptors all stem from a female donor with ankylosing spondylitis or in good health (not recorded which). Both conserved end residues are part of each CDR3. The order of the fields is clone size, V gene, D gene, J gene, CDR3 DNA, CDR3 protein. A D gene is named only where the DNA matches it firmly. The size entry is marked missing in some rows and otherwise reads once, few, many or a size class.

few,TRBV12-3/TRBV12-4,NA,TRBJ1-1,TGTGCCAGCAGTTTCCACAGCGGGAGGAACACTGAAGCTTTCTTT,CASSFHSGRNTEAFF
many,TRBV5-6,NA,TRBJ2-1,TGTGCCAGCAGCAATGGGCCCATGGCGGGAGAGCAGTTCTTC,CASSNGPMAGEQFF
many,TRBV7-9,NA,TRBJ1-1,TGTGCCAGCAGCCCACAGGGTAGGAAGGTCACTGAAGCTTTCTTT,CASSPQGRKVTEAFF
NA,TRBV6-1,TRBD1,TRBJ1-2,TGTGCCAGCAGCTTCGGGACAGGATGGGAGGACTATGGCTACACCTTC,CASSFGTGWEDYGYTF
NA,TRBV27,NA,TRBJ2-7,TGTGCCAGCAGCTCCCACCGACATTACGAGCAGTACTTC,CASSSHRHYEQYF
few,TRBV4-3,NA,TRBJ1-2,TGCGCCAGCAGCCAAGGCCCTATAGGAGGCTATGGCTACACCTTC,CASSQGPIGGYGYTF
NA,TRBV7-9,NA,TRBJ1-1,TGTGCCAGCAGCTTAGCGTTCGGGACTGAAGCTTTCTTT,CASSLAFGTEAFF
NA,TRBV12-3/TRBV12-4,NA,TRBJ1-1,TGTGCCAGCAGCTCCACTGAAGCTTTCTTT,CASSSTEAFF
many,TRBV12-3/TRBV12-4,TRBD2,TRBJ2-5,TGTGCCAGCAGTTGGGAGGGGGAGACCCAGTACTTC,CASSWEGETQYF
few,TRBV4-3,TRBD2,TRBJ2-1,TGCGCCAGCAGCAACGGTGGGATAGCGGGAGTACGATACAATGAGCAGTTCTTC,CASSNGGIAGVRYNEQFF
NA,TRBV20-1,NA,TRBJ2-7,TGCAGTGCTAGAGTGAGGGGGTCCTACGAGCAGTACTTC,CSARVRGSYEQYF
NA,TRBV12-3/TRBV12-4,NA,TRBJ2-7,TGTGCCAGCAGTTTGGTGCAGGGGACCGCCGAGCAGTACTTC,CASSLVQGTAEQYF
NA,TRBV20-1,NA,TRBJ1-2,TGCAGTGCTAGAGGTCCGGACTCCGGGGACTACACCTTC,CSARGPDSGDYTF
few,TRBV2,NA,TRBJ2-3,TGTGCCAGCAGTGGGGGCGGGGATACGCAGTATTTT,CASSGGGDTQYF
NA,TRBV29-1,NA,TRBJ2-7,TGCAGCGTTGGGGTGGCGTACGAGCAGTACTTC,CSVGVAYEQYF
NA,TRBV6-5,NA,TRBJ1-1,TGTGCCAGCAGTTATGCCCCGGGGGGGAACACTGAAGCTTTCTTT,CASSYAPGGNTEAFF
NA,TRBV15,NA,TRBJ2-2,TGTGCCACCAGCAGAGAGGACACGAACACCGGGGAGCTGTTTTTT,CATSREDTNTGELFF
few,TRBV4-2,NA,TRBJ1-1,TGTGCCAGCAGCCAAGGCGAGGCAGTGAACACTGAAGCTTTCTTT,CASSQGEAVNTEAFF
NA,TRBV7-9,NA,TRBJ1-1,TGTGCCAGCAGCGCCCAAATTGAAGCTTTCTTT,CASSAQIEAFF
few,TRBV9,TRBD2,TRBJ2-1,TGTGCCAGCAGCGTAGGCCCTAGCGGTTACAATGAGCAGTTCTTC,CASSVGPSGYNEQFF
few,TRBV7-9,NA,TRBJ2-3,TGTGCCAGCAGCCCGGTCTTGGGACCAGATACGCAGTATTTT,CASSPVLGPDTQYF
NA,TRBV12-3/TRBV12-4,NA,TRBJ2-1,TGTGCCAGCAGTCCCAGTGATATCCGATACAATGAGCAGTTCTTC,CASSPSDIRYNEQFF
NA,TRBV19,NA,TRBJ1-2,TGTGCCAGTAGGAGGGTTCCTTATGGCTACACCTTC,CASRRVPYGYTF
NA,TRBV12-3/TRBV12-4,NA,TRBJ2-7,TGTGCCAGCAGTTTTTCCCCTTACGAGCAGTACTTC,CASSFSPYEQYF
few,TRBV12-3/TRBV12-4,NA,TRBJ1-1,TGTGCCAGCAGTTTGAGTGGAACAGGCACTGAAGCTTTCTTT,CASSLSGTGTEAFF
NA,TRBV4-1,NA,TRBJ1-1,TGCGCCAGCAGCCCACCACCCCTTGGAAACACTGAAGCTTTCTTT,CASSPPPLGNTEAFF
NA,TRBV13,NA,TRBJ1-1,TGTGCCAGCAGCTTGGGGCGAGGCTTGACCACTGAAGCTTTCTTT,CASSLGRGLTTEAFF
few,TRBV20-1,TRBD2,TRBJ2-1,TGCAGTGCTACCAGCGGGAGTGCCTACAATGAGCAGTTCTTC,CSATSGSAYNEQFF
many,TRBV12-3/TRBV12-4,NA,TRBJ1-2,TGTGCCATTGGACCGATAGCTAACTATGGCTACACCTTC,CAIGPIANYGYTF
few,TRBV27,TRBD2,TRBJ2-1,TGTGCCAGCAGACTAGCGGGAGGGGGCGATGAGCAGTTCTTC,CASRLAGGGDEQFF
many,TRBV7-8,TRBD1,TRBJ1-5,TGTGCCAGCAGCTCCAGGACAGGGGCCCATCAGCCCCAGCATTTT,CASSSRTGAHQPQHF
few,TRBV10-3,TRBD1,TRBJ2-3,TGTGCCATCTGGGACAGGGACGGAGTTACGCAGTATTTT,CAIWDRDGVTQYF
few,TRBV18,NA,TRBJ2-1,TGTGCCAGCTCACCAAGGGCTAGCGACAGCTCCTACAATGAGCAGTTCTTC,CASSPRASDSSYNEQFF
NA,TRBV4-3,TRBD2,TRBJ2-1,TGCGCCAGCAGCCAACGACTAGCGGGAGCCTACAATGAGCAGTTCTTC,CASSQRLAGAYNEQFF
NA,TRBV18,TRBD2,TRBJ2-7,TGTGCCAGCTCACCAGAGGCGGGAGGCCACGAGCAGTACTTC,CASSPEAGGHEQYF
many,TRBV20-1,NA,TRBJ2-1,TGCAGTGCTAGGCCCCTCAGTTCCAATGAGCAGTTCTTC,CSARPLSSNEQFF
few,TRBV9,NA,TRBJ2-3,TGTGCCAGCAGCGCTCGCGGAGATACGCAGTATTTT,CASSARGDTQYF
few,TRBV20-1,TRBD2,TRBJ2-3,TGCAGTGCTACCTCAGGGGCTAGCGGGATAGGCACGCAGTATTTT,CSATSGASGIGTQYF
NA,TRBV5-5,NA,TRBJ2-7,TGTGCCAGCAGCTTTATGCCGGACAGCGACGGCGAGCAGTACTTC,CASSFMPDSDGEQYF
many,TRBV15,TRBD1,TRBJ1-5,TGTGCCACCTCGACTAGACAGGGATTTAGGCCCCAGCATTTT,CATSTRQGFRPQHF
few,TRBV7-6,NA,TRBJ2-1,TGTGCCAGCAGCTCAACATTGGGCCTTTACAATGAGCAGTTCTTC,CASSSTLGLYNEQFF
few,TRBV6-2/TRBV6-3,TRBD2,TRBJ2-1,TGTGCCAGCAGTGGGACTAGTTGGAATGAGCAGTTCTTC,CASSGTSWNEQFF
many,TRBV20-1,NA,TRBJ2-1,TGCAGTGCTACTAGTGGCGGCTCCTACAATGAGCAGTTCTTC,CSATSGGSYNEQFF
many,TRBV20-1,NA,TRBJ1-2,TGCAGTGCGGTAAAGGACAGCTATGGCTACACCTTC,CSAVKDSYGYTF
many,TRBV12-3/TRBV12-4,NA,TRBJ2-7,TGTGCCAGCAGCAGGTCTGGCTACGAGCAGTACTTC,CASSRSGYEQYF
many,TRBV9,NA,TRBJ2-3,TGTGCCAGCAGCCTGCGGAGGACGGTCGGAGATACGCAGTATTTT,CASSLRRTVGDTQYF